This TCR beta chain was identified during a study of T cell responses to AZD1222 COVID-19 vaccine. About the research overall: Analysis merged second doses at about 4 or about 12 weeks. Study results and caveats: Only a handful of AZD1222 recipients tested seropositive at baseline. Mapped onto spike, vaccine-associated CD4 TCRs spanned it and were dominant at 160-218 and 743-854. Spike-specific TCR breadth and depth grew following two AZD1222 doses.

Sequenced by immunoSEQ multiplex PCR; TCRdb stores in-frame clones only, minus some. The data contain roughly 62,000 clones, approximately 83% of them singletons. The germline gives CDR1 SGHVS, CDR2 FNYEAQ. Deletions cut 5 bases from V and 2 bases from J, with 13 bases between. The CDR3 loop spans 14 amino acids. In regard to this clone: Its antigen is undetermined.

The sample consisted of peripheral blood, taken on day 0 of AZD1222 vaccination. The V gene is TRBV7-6, the J gene TRBJ2-7; D perhaps matches TRBD1 (5 bases). The sequence came from an adult in good health. The CDR3 DNA sequence: TGTGCCAGCAGCCCACTACAGGAGACCTACGAGCAGTACTTC. Amino acid sequence: CASSPLQETYEQYF.